This entry is about one TCR beta chain. This record comes from a study of blood T cell repertoires in COVID-19. About the study: Italy, Spain and the United States were the sources of the convalescent and acute COVID-19 samples. Sample material is recorded as cDNA or gDNA derived from T cells, B-cell-depleted T cells, or PBMCs.

J gave up 4 bases and V 0 bases, and 2 bases lay outside the gene matches. Germline V lookup: CDR1 LGHNT, CDR2 FRNRAP. The CDR3 covers 15 residues. Source study methods: By means of reference gene primer amplification, nucleated cell counts were estimated. Sequencing used immunoSEQ multiplex PCR; TCRdb keeps in-frame clones, though not all of them. That table is the source of V, J and clone size, and D and trimming were worked out from the DNA. The table records some 98,000 clones, roughly 88% of them present only once. The source of this sequence is a man in his sixties with acute or convalescent COVID-19. The chain carries TRBV12-5 and TRBJ2-4, with 8 bases fitting TRBD1. Sequencing was done on a sample of peripheral blood. The CDR3: CASGLVQGEKNIQYF. The CDR3 DNA follows: TGTGCTAGTGGTTTGGTACAGGGGGAAAAAAACATTCAGTACTTC. Combining the CDR3 with reference TRBV12-5 and TRBJ2-4 gives the whole variable domain DARVTQTPRHKVTEMGQEVTMRCQPILGHNTVFWYRQTMMQGLELLAYFRNRAPLDDSGMPKDRFSAEMPDATLATLKIQPSEPRDSAVYFCASGLVQGEKNIQYFGAGTRLSVL.